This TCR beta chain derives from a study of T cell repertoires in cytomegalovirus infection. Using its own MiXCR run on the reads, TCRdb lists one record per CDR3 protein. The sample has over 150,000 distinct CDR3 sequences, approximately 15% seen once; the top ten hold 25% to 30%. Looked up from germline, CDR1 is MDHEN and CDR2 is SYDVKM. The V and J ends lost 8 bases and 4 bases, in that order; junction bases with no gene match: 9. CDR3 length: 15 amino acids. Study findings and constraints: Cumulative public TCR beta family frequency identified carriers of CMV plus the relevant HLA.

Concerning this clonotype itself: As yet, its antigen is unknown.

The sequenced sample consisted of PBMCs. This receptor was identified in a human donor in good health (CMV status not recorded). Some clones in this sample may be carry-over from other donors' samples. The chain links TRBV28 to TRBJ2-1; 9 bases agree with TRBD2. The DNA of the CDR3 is TGTGCCAGCTTGCTTAGCGGGAGTTGGTACAATGAGCAGTTCTTC. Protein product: CASLLSGSWYNEQFF.